The rows below give T cell receptor beta chains drawn from one sample of a study of blood T cell repertoires in COVID-19. Sequencing was performed with immunoSEQ multiplex PCR; in TCRdb, only in-frame clones are kept and a portion is missing. Of around 380,000 clones listed, approximately 89% are singletons. The material sequenced was PBMCs or T cells enriched from blood (not recorded which). The receptors were sampled from a young man who had recovered from COVID-19. Each CDR3 is given with its conserved first and last residue. D genes are given only for firm matches. Clone size, where shown, is once, few, many, or a class for clones that have expanded.

v_call: TRBV3-1/TRBV3-2; d_call: TRBD2; j_call: TRBJ2-7; clone_size: .; cdr3_aa: CASSQSPGLAATYEQYF; cdr3_nt: TGTGCCAGCAGCCAATCCCCGGGACTAGCGGCAACCTACGAGCAGTACTTC
v_call: TRBV10-3; d_call: .; j_call: TRBJ2-7; clone_size: .; cdr3_aa: CAISESQDSSYEQYF; cdr3_nt: TGTGCCATCAGTGAGTCACAGGATAGTTCCTACGAGCAGTACTTC
v_call: TRBV7-2; d_call: .; j_call: TRBJ1-5; clone_size: .; cdr3_aa: CASSLAPGYQPQHF; cdr3_nt: TGTGCCAGCAGCTTAGCCCCAGGGTATCAGCCCCAGCATTTT
v_call: TRBV7-2; d_call: .; j_call: TRBJ1-2; clone_size: .; cdr3_aa: CASSPGAMTMSGYTF; cdr3_nt: TGTGCCAGCAGCCCTGGGGCAATGACAATGAGTGGCTACACCTTC
v_call: TRBV6-5; d_call: .; j_call: TRBJ2-6; clone_size: .; cdr3_aa: CASTSLGANVLTF; cdr3_nt: TGTGCCAGCACCTCCCTTGGGGCCAACGTCCTGACTTTC
v_call: TRBV4-2; d_call: TRBD1; j_call: TRBJ2-1; clone_size: .; cdr3_aa: CASSQSRTGINNEQFF; cdr3_nt: TGTGCCAGCAGCCAAAGCAGGACAGGGATCAACAATGAGCAGTTCTTC
v_call: TRBV19; d_call: TRBD1; j_call: TRBJ1-4; clone_size: .; cdr3_aa: CASSITGQPEKLFF; cdr3_nt: TGTGCCAGTAGTATAACGGGACAGCCTGAAAAACTGTTTTTT
v_call: TRBV7-9; d_call: TRBD1; j_call: TRBJ1-6; clone_size: .; cdr3_aa: CASSLVRTGGIPYNSPLHF; cdr3_nt: TGTGCCAGCAGCTTGGTTCGGACAGGTGGTATCCCCTATAATTCACCCCTCCACTTT
v_call: TRBV7-9; d_call: TRBD1; j_call: TRBJ1-1; clone_size: .; cdr3_aa: CASSFSYGGQGNTEAFF; cdr3_nt: TGTGCCAGCAGCTTCTCATATGGGGGACAGGGGAACACTGAAGCTTTCTTT
v_call: TRBV3-1/TRBV3-2; d_call: TRBD2; j_call: TRBJ2-1; clone_size: once; cdr3_aa: CASKARTYSGERDEQFF; cdr3_nt: TGTGCCAGCAAGGCCCGAACATATAGCGGGGAACGCGATGAGCAGTTCTTC
v_call: TRBV5-5; d_call: TRBD1; j_call: TRBJ2-1; clone_size: .; cdr3_aa: CASSPGQGFYNEQFF; cdr3_nt: TGTGCCAGCAGCCCGGGACAGGGATTTTACAATGAGCAGTTCTTC
v_call: TRBV10-2; d_call: .; j_call: TRBJ2-7; clone_size: .; cdr3_aa: CASASGSSYEQYF; cdr3_nt: TGCGCCAGCGCGAGCGGGTCCTCCTACGAGCAGTACTTC
v_call: TRBV5-6; d_call: .; j_call: TRBJ2-1; clone_size: .; cdr3_aa: CASSPTGHPDNEQFF; cdr3_nt: TGTGCCAGCAGCCCTACGGGACACCCGGACAATGAGCAGTTCTTC
v_call: TRBV30; d_call: .; j_call: TRBJ1-1; clone_size: .; cdr3_aa: CAWTTGGLNTEAFF; cdr3_nt: TGTGCCTGGACCACGGGCGGGCTGAACACTGAAGCTTTCTTT
v_call: TRBV19; d_call: .; j_call: TRBJ2-3; clone_size: .; cdr3_aa: CASSEAYLLLTDTQYF; cdr3_nt: TGTGCCAGTAGTGAGGCGTATCTTCTCCTCACAGATACGCAGTATTTT
v_call: TRBV19; d_call: TRBD1; j_call: TRBJ2-1; clone_size: few; cdr3_aa: CASSIPGTGKPGEQFF; cdr3_nt: TGTGCCAGTAGTATTCCCGGGACAGGAAAACCGGGTGAGCAGTTCTTC
v_call: TRBV27; d_call: TRBD1; j_call: TRBJ2-7; clone_size: .; cdr3_aa: CASSSPPRGLEYEQYF; cdr3_nt: TGTGCCAGCAGTTCTCCACCCAGGGGGCTGGAATACGAGCAGTACTTC
v_call: TRBV7-9; d_call: .; j_call: TRBJ1-4; clone_size: .; cdr3_aa: CASSLRSAGEKLFF; cdr3_nt: TGTGCCAGCAGCTTAAGGTCGGCAGGCGAAAAACTGTTTTTT
v_call: TRBV6-2/TRBV6-3; d_call: .; j_call: TRBJ1-1; clone_size: .; cdr3_aa: CASSYLESMNTEAFF; cdr3_nt: TGTGCCAGCAGTTATCTCGAGAGCATGAACACTGAAGCTTTCTTT
v_call: TRBV5-1; d_call: .; j_call: TRBJ1-2; clone_size: .; cdr3_aa: CASSSPGGRDGYTF; cdr3_nt: TGCGCCAGCAGCTCCCCAGGAGGGAGGGATGGCTACACCTTC
v_call: TRBV19; d_call: .; j_call: TRBJ2-1; clone_size: .; cdr3_aa: CASSIDWPSAVNEQFF; cdr3_nt: TGTGCCAGTAGTATAGACTGGCCCAGTGCGGTTAATGAGCAGTTCTTC
v_call: TRBV5-1; d_call: TRBD2; j_call: TRBJ2-7; clone_size: .; cdr3_aa: CASSLVGGTYEQYF; cdr3_nt: TGCGCCAGCAGCTTGGTCGGGGGGACCTACGAGCAGTACTTC